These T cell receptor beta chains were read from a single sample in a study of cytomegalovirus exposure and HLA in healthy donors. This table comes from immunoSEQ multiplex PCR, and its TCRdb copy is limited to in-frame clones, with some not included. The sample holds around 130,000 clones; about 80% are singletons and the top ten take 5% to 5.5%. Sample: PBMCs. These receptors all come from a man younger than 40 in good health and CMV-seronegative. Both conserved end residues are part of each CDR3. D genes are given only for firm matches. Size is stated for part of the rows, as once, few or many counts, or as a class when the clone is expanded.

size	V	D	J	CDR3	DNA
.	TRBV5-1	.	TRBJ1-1	CASTPGREGSTEAFF	TGCGCCAGCACCCCCGGAAGGGAAGGGAGTACTGAAGCTTTCTTT
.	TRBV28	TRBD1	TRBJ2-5	CASSLQGAGEETQYF	TGTGCCAGCAGTCTGCAGGGGGCAGGAGAAGAGACCCAGTACTTC
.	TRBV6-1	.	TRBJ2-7	CASSQTETYEQYF	TGTGCCAGCAGTCAGACAGAGACCTACGAGCAGTACTTC
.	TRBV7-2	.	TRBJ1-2	CASSLGAPSYGYTF	TGTGCCAGCAGCTTAGGAGCGCCGTCCTATGGCTACACCTTC
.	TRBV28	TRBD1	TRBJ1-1	CASRPSDRGLSEAFF	TGTGCCAGCAGACCCTCAGACAGGGGACTATCTGAAGCTTTCTTT
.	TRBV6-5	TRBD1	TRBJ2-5	CASSYPGSGGTQYF	TGTGCCAGCAGTTACCCGGGGTCAGGGGGGACCCAGTACTTC
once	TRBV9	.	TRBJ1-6	CASSPGGGNNSPLHF	TGTGCCAGCAGCCCCGGGGGAGGGAATAATTCACCCCTCCACTTT
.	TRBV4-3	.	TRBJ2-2	CASSPEVGAGVLFF	TGCGCCAGCAGCCCCGAAGTGGGGGCCGGGGTGCTGTTTTTT
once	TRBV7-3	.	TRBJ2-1	CASSPTGGVGSYNEQFF	TGTGCCAGCAGCCCCACTGGAGGGGTAGGCTCCTACAATGAGCAGTTCTTC
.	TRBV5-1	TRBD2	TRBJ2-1	CASSLRGLADEQFF	TGCGCCAGCAGCTTGAGGGGACTAGCTGACGAGCAGTTCTTC
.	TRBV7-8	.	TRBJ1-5	CASRPTGQWPQPQHF	TGTGCCAGCAGACCAACCGGACAGTGGCCTCAGCCCCAGCATTTT
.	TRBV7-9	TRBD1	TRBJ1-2	CASSLRDRGLGGYTF	TGTGCCAGCAGCTTGCGGGACAGGGGGCTGGGTGGCTACACCTTC
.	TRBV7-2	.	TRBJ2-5	CASSLGGLEQYF	TGTGCCAGCAGCTTAGGTGGACTTGAGCAGTACTTC
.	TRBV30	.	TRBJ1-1	CAWSGGGFGTEAFF	TGTGCCTGGAGTGGGGGGGGTTTTGGCACTGAAGCTTTCTTT
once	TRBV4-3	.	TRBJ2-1	CASSQDVPGGPFRAYNEQFF	TGCGCCAGCAGCCAAGATGTCCCCGGGGGACCCTTCAGGGCCTACAATGAGCAGTTCTTC
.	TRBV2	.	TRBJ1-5	CASSERVSGNQPQHF	TGTGCCAGCAGTGAACGGGTGTCGGGCAATCAGCCCCAGCATTTT
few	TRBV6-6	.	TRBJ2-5	CASSYGGGVETQYF	TGTGCCAGCAGTTACGGAGGCGGAGTGGAGACCCAGTACTTC
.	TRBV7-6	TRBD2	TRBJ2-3	CASSPRTSGWEAQYF	TGTGCCAGCAGCCCAAGGACTAGCGGGTGGGAGGCGCAGTATTTT
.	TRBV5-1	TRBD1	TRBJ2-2	CASSLDRGGTGELFF	TGCGCCAGCAGCCTTGACAGGGGGGGGACCGGGGAGCTGTTTTTT
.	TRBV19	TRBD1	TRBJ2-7	CANSPGTGGAYEQYF	TGTGCCAATAGCCCGGGGACAGGGGGAGCCTACGAGCAGTACTTC
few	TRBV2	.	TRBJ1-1	CASKLDSNTEAFF	TGTGCCAGCAAGCTAGACAGCAACACTGAAGCTTTCTTT
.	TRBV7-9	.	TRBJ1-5	CASSLRQGIVSQPQHF	TGTGCCAGCAGCTTAAGGCAGGGGATTGTTAGTCAGCCCCAGCATTTT
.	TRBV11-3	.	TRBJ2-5	CASSPRGGQETQYF	TGTGCCAGCAGCCCGCGGGGAGGCCAAGAGACCCAGTACTTC
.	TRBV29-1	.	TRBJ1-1	CSALYPGDPEAFF	TGCAGCGCCCTCTACCCCGGGGATCCTGAAGCTTTCTTT
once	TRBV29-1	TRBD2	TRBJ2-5	CSVEGGSGGSLWGTQYF	TGCAGCGTTGAAGGGGGATCGGGGGGATCGCTATGGGGGACCCAGTACTTC
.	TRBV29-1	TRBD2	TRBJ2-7	CSVDSSGSSYEQYF	TGCAGCGTTGATAGTAGCGGGAGCTCCTACGAGCAGTACTTC
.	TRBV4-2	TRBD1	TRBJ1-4	CASSQALSGTGLEKLFF	TGTGCCAGCAGCCAAGCCCTCTCCGGGACAGGGCTTGAAAAACTGTTTTTT
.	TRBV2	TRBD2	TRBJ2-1	CASSERWLAGDSEQFF	TGTGCCAGCAGTGAAAGGTGGCTAGCGGGAGACAGTGAGCAGTTCTTC
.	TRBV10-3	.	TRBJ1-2	CAISESEFGYTF	TGTGCCATCAGTGAGTCCGAGTTTGGCTACACCTTC
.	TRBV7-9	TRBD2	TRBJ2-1	CASSPPRTSGRSYEQFF	TGTGCCAGCAGCCCGCCCCGGACTAGCGGGAGATCGTATGAGCAGTTCTTC
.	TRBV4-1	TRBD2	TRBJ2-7	CASSQVPGLAVYEQYF	TGCGCCAGCAGCCAAGTTCCTGGACTAGCGGTCTACGAGCAGTACTTC
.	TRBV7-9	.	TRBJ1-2	CASSVSGVFSYGYTF	TGTGCCAGCAGCGTATCAGGGGTTTTTAGCTATGGCTACACCTTC
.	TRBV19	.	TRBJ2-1	CASSIVGLKNNEQFF	TGTGCCAGTAGTATAGTTGGACTTAAAAACAATGAGCAGTTCTTC
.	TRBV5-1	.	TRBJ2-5	CASSGGLSLYQETQYF	TGCGCCAGCAGCGGGGGACTCTCGCTGTACCAAGAGACCCAGTACTTC
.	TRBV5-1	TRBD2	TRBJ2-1	CASSLYGGDNEQFF	TGCGCCAGCAGCTTGTACGGGGGGGATAATGAGCAGTTCTTC
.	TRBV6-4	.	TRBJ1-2	CASSPTWVAGGYGYTF	TGTGCCAGCAGCCCAACCTGGGTGGCAGGAGGATATGGCTACACCTTC
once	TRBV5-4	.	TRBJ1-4	CASSLWPEDEKLFF	TGTGCCAGCAGCTTGTGGCCGGAGGATGAAAAACTGTTTTTT
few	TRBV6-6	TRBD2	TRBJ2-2	CASTHTSGGAPGELFF	TGTGCCAGCACGCACACTAGCGGGGGGGCCCCAGGGGAGCTGTTTTTT
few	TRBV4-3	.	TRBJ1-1	CASSQLFEGMTEAFF	TGCGCCAGCAGCCAGCTTTTCGAGGGTATGACTGAAGCTTTCTTT
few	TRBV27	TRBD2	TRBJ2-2	CASSRGLAGAANTGELFF	TGTGCCAGCAGCCGGGGACTAGCGGGCGCGGCGAACACCGGGGAGCTGTTTTTT
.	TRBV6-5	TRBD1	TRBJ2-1	CASSWDSSSYNEQFF	TGTGCCAGCAGTTGGGACAGTAGCTCCTACAATGAGCAGTTCTTC
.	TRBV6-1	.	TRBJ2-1	CASSERSSYNEQFF	TGTGCCAGCAGTGAAAGGAGCTCCTACAATGAGCAGTTCTTC
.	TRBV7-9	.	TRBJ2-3	CASSHRLGMAADTQYF	TGTGCCAGCAGCCACCGACTAGGGATGGCTGCAGATACGCAGTATTTT
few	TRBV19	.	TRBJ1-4	CASSIVSGFGEKLFF	TGTGCCAGTAGTATAGTGAGCGGGTTTGGTGAAAAACTGTTTTTT
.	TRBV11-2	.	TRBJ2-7	CASSPTGREQYF	TGTGCCAGCAGCCCCACAGGTCGGGAGCAGTACTTC
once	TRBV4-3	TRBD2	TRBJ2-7	CASSRVAGGLYEQYF	TGCGCCAGCAGCCGGGTAGCGGGGGGGCTCTACGAGCAGTACTTC